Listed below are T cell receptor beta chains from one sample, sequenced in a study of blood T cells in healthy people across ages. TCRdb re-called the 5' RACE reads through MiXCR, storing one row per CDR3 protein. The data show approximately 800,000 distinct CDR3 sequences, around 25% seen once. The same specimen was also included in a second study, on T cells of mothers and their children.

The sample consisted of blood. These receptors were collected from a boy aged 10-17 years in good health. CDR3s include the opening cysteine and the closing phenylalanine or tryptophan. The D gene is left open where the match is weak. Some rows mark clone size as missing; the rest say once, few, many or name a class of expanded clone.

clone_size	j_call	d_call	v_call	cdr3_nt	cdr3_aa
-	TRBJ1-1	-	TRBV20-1	TGCAGTGCTAGCCAAAATCTTTATAGGGGCCTTGGAAACACTGAAGCTTTCTTT	CSASQNLYRGLGNTEAFF
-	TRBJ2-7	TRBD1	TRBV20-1	TGCAGTGCTAGAAGGGACAGGGAGTTCTACGAGCAGTACTTC	CSARRDREFYEQYF
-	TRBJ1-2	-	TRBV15	TGTGCCACCAGCAGACGGGGCTCTCTTTATGGCTACACCTTC	CATSRRGSLYGYTF
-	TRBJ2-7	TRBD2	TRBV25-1	TGTGCCAGCAGTGAATGGGCGGGAGGGGAAGAGCAGTACTTC	CASSEWAGGEEQYF
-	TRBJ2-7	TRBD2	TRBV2	TGTGCCACCAAGGGACTAGAGGCGCAGTACTTC	CATKGLEAQYF
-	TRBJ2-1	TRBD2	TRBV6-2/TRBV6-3	TGTGCCAGCAGTTACGAAGCGGGAGAGTACAATGAGCAGTTCTTC	CASSYEAGEYNEQFF
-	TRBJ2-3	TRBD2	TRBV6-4	TGTGCCAGCAGTGACTCGCGGGGGGCTGATACGCAGTATTTT	CASSDSRGADTQYF
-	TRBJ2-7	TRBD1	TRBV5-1	TGCGCCAGCAGCTTGGAGTCAGGGGGCACACCGTACGAGCAGTACTTC	CASSLESGGTPYEQYF
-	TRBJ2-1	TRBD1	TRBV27	TGTGCCAGCAGCTATATACCGGGACAGGGGAACAACGAGCAGTTCTTC	CASSYIPGQGNNEQFF
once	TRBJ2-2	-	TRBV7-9	TGTGCCAGCAGCCGGGGAGGGGGAGTAAAAGGCACCGGGGAGCTGTTTTTT	CASSRGGGVKGTGELFF
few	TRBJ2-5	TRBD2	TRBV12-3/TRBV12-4	TGTGCCAGCAGCACACTAGCGTGGGGAGAGACCCAGTACTTC	CASSTLAWGETQYF
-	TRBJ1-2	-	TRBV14	TGTGCCAGCAGCCCGCGGGGTTTTGACCTCATCTATGGCTACACCTTC	CASSPRGFDLIYGYTF
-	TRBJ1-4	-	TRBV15	TGTGCCACCAGCAGAGATGGAGGGGTTAATGAAAAACTGTTTTTT	CATSRDGGVNEKLFF
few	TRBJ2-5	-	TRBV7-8	TGTGCCAGCAGCCGATCCCTCGGGGGTGGGCAAGAGACCCAGTACTTC	CASSRSLGGGQETQYF
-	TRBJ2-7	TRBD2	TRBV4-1	TGCGCCAGCAACCCTACTAGCGGGAGTTACGAGCAGTACTTC	CASNPTSGSYEQYF
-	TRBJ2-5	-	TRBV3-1	TGTGCCAGCAGCGACCTGGACGGTCCCAACCAAGAGACCCAGTACTTC	CASSDLDGPNQETQYF
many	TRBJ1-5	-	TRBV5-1	TGTGCCAGCAGCTTAGACGGCGGCAATCAGCCCCAGCATTTT	CASSLDGGNQPQHF
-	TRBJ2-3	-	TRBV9	TGTGCCAGCACCGTGGGATCTCTCACGGATACGCAGTATTTT	CASTVGSLTDTQYF
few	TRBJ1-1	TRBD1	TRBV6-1	TGTGCCAGCGGATATGGGACAGGCCAACCGGCTTTCTTT	CASGYGTGQPAFF
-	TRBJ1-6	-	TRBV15	TGTGCCACCAGCAGAGTCCCCAATTCACCCCTCCACTTT	CATSRVPNSPLHF
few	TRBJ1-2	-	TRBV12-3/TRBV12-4	TGTGCCAGCAGTCCCGGGTCCCCCTATGGCTACACCTTC	CASSPGSPYGYTF
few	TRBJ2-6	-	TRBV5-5	TGTGCCAGCAGCTTGGTAGGCAACGGGGCCAACGTCCTGACTTTC	CASSLVGNGANVLTF
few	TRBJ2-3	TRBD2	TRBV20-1	TGCGGTGCTAGAGATATAGGAGCGGGGGGTGGGACAGATACGCAGTATTTT	CGARDIGAGGGTDTQYF
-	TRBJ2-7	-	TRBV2	TGTGCCAGCACTGCCACAGATTACGAGCAGTACTTC	CASTATDYEQYF
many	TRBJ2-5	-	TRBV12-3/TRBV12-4	TGTGCCAGCAGTTTTATGGGACGCGAGACCCAGTACTTC	CASSFMGRETQYF
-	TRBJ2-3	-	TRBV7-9	TGTGCCAGCAGTCGGGCAGGACCGACAACCGACACGCAGTATTTT	CASSRAGPTTDTQYF
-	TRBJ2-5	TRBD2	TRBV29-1	TGCAGCGTAGCTAGCGGGGGTGAAGAGACCCAGTACTTC	CSVASGGEETQYF
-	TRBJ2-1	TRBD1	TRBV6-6	TGTGCCAGCAGTTACAGGCAGGGGGAGTACAATGAGCAGTTCTTC	CASSYRQGEYNEQFF
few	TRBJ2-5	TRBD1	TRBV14	TGTGCCAGCAGCCCCCTACTCGGACAGGAAAAGTACTTC	CASSPLLGQEKYF
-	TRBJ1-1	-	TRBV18	TGTGCCAGCTCACCACTCCAGGTACCCAACGGTACTTTCTTT	CASSPLQVPNGTFF
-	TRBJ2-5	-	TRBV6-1	TGTGCCAGCAGTGCGATAGACAGCCAAGAGACCCAGTACTTC	CASSAIDSQETQYF
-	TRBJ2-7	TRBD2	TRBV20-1	TGCAGTGCACCGGGACTAGCGGCATACGAGCAGTACTTC	CSAPGLAAYEQYF
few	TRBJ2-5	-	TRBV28	TGTGCCAGCAGTTTTTTAAGTTCCTTTGGTCACCAAGAGACCCAGTACTTC	CASSFLSSFGHQETQYF
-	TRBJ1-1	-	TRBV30	TGTGCCTGGAGTGTTAGAGTGAACACTGAAGCTTTCTTT	CAWSVRVNTEAFF